This T cell receptor (beta chain) was observed in a study of blood T cell repertoires in COVID-19. The germline CDR1 and CDR2 sequences are SGHRS and YFSETQ. The CDR3 has 17 residues. The V gene lost 0 bases and the J gene lost 4 bases, with 18 bases spanning the gap. Per the original data handling: Reference gene primer amplification gave estimated nucleated cell counts. Measured with immunoSEQ multiplex PCR; TCRdb has only the in-frame clones, and not every one. That table is the source of V, J and clone size, and D and trimming were worked out from the DNA. Among around 300,000 clones, 80% to 90% were seen once, and the ten largest hold over 3.5%.

This TCR derives from a woman aged 40 to 50 with acute or convalescent COVID-19. The sample comprised peripheral blood. This chain joins TRBV5-1 and TRBJ2-3; possible D gene TRBD1, 6 bases. The DNA of the CDR3 is TGCGCCAGCAGCTTGGGACCGGGACAAAGGAACGCAGATACGCAGTATTTT. The encoded protein is CASSLGPGQRNADTQYF.